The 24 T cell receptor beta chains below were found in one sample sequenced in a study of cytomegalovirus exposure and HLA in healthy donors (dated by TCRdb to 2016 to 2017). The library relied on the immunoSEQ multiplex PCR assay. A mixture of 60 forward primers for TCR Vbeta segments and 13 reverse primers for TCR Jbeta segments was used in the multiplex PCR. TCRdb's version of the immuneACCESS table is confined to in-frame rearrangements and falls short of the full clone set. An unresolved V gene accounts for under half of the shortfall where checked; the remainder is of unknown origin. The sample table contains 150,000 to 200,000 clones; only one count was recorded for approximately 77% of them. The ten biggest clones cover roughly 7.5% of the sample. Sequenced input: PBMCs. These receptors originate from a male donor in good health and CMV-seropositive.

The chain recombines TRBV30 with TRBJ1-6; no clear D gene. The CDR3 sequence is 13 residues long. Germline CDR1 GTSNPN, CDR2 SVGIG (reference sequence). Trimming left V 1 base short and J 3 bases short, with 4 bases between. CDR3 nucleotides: TGTGCCTGGAGTGACAACTATAATTCACCCCTCCACTTT. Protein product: CAWSDNYNSPLHF.

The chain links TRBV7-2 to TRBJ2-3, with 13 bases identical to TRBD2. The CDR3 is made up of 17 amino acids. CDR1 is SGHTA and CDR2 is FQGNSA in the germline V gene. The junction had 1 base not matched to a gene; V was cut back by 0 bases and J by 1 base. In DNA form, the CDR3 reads TGTGCCAGCAGCTTAGCACTAGCGGGGGGGCGCACAGATACGCAGTATTTT. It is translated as CASSLALAGGRTDTQYF.

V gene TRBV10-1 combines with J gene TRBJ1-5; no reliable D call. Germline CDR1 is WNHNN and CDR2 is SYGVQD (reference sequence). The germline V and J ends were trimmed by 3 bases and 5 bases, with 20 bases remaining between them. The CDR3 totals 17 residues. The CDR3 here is CASSECGEEVVDQPQHF. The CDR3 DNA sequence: TGCGCCAGCAGTGAATGTGGGGAGGAGGTTGTTGATCAGCCCCAGCATTTT.

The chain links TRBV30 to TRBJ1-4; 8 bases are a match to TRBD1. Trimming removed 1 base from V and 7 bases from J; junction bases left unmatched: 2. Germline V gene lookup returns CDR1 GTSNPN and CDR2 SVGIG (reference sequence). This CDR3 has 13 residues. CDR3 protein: CAWSEQGGEKLFF. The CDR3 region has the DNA TGTGCCTGGAGTGAACAGGGGGGTGAAAAACTGTTTTTT.

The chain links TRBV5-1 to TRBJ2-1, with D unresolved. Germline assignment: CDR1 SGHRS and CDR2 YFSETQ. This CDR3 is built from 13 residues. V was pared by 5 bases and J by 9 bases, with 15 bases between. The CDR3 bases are TGCGCCAGCAGTCTAAACAGTGGGTGTGAGCAGTTCTTC. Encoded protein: CASSLNSGCEQFF.

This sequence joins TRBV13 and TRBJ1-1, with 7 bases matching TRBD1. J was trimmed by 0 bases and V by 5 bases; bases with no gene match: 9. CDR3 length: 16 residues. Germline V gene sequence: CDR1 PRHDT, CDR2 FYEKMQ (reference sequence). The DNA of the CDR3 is TGTGCCAGCAGCGGAGGGACAGTGTTCATGAACACTGAAGCTTTCTTT. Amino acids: CASSGGTVFMNTEAFF. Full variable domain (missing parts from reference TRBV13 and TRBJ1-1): AAGVIQSPRHLIKEKRETATLKCYPIPRHDTVYWYQQGPGQDPQFLISFYEKMQSDKGSIPDRFSAQQFSDYHSELNMSSLELGDSALYFCASSGGTVFMNTEAFFGQGTRLTVV.

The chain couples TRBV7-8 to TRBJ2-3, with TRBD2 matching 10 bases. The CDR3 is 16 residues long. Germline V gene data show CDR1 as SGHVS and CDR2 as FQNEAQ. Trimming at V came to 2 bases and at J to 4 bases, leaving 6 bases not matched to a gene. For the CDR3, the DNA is TGTGCCAGCAGCTTATGGACAGCGGGGGGGGCAGATACGCAGTATTTT. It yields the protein CASSLWTAGGADTQYF.

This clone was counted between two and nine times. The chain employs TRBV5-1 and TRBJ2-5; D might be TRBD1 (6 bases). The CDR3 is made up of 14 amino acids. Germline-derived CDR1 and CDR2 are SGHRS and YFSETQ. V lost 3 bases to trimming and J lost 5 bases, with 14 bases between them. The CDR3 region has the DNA TGCGCCAGCAGCTCACCTGGGGGCGGGGAGACCCAGTACTTC. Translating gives CASSSPGGGETQYF.

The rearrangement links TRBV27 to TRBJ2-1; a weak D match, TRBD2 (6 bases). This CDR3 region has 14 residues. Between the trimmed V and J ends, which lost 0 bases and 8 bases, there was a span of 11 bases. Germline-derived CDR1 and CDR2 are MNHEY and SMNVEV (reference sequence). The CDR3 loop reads CASSLSVAADEQFF. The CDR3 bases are TGTGCCAGCAGTTTATCGGTAGCGGCCGATGAGCAGTTCTTC.

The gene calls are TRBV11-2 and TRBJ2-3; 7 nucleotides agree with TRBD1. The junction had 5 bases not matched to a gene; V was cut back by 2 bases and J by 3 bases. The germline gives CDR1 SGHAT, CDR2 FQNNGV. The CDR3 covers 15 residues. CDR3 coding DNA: TGTGCCAGCAGCTTAAGGGGGCTCTTAACAGATACGCAGTATTTT. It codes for CASSLRGLLTDTQYF.

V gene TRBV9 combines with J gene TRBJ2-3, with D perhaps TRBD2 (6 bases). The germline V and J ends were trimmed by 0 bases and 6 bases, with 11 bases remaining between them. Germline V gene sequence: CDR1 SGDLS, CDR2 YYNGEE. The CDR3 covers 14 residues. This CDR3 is CASSVVGGADTQYF. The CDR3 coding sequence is TGTGCCAGCAGCGTAGTCGGGGGAGCGGATACGCAGTATTTT.

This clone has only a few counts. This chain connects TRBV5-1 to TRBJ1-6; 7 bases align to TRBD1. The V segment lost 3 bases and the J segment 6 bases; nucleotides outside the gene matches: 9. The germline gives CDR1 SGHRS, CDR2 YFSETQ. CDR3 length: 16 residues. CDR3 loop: CASSSPPGQINSPLHF. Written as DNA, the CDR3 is TGCGCCAGCAGCTCCCCCCCGGGACAGATTAATTCACCCCTCCACTTT.

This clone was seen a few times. The DNA for the CDR3 is TGTGCCAGCAGCCCCTGGGAGGAAGGGCGAACTGAAGCTTTCTTT. This gives the protein CASSPWEEGRTEAFF. The V and J genes are TRBV14 and TRBJ1-1; D call uncertain. Trimming cost V 4 bases and J 5 bases, with 17 bases left between them. Per germline, CDR1 SGHDN and CDR2 FVKESK. The CDR3 spans 15 residues. The whole variable domain, remainder taken from reference TRBV14 and TRBJ1-1, is EAGVTQFPSHSVIEKGQTVTLRCDPISGHDNLYWYRRVMGKEIKFLLHFVKESKQDESGMPNNRFLAERTGGTYSTLKVQPAELEDSGVYFCASSPWEEGRTEAFFGQGTRLTVV.

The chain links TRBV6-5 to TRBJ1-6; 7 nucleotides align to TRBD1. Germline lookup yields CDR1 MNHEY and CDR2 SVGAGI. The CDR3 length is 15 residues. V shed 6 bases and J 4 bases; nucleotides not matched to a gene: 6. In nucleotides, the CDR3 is TGTGCCAGCAGCCCCGGGACAGTTTATAATTCACCCCTCCACTTT. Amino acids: CASSPGTVYNSPLHF.

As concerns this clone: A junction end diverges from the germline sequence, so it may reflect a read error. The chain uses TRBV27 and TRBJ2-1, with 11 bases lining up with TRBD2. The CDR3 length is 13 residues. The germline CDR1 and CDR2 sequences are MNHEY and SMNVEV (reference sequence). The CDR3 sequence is CASSLLAGGVPVF. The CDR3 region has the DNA TGTGCCAGCAGTTTACTAGCGGGGGGCGTCCCGGTCTTC.

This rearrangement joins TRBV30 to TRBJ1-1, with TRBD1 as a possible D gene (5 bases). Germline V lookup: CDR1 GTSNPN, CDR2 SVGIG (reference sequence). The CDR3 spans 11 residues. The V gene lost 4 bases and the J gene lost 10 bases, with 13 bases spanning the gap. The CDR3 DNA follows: TGTGCCTGGATTTATGGGGGGAGAGCTTTCTTT. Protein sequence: CAWIYGGRAFF.

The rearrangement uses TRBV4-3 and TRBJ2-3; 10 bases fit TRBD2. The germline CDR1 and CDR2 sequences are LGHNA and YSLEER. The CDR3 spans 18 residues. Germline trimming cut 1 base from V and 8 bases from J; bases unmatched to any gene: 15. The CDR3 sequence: CASSQGRPSGGGPTTQYF. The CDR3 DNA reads TGCGCCAGCAGCCAAGGCCGGCCTAGCGGGGGAGGCCCGACTACGCAGTATTTT.

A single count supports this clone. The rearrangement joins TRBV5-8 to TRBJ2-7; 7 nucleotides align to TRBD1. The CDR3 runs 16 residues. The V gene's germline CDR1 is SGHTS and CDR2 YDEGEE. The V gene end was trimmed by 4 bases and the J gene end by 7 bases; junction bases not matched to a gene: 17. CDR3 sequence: CASSTGAYWATGEQYF. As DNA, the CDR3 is TGTGCCAGCAGCACAGGGGCCTATTGGGCTACGGGAGAGCAGTACTTC.

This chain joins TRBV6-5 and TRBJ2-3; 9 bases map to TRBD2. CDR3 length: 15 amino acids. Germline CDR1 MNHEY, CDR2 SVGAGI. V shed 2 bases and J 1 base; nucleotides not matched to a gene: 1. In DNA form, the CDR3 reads TGTGCCAGCAGTTACGTAGCGGGGGGCACAGATACGCAGTATTTT. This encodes CASSYVAGGTDTQYF.

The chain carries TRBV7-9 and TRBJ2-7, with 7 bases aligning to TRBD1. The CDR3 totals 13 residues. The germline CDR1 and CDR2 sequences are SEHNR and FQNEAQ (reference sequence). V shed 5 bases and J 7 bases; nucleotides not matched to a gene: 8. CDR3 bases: TGTGCCAGCAGCCGAGACAGGGTGGGGGAGCAGTACTTC. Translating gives CASSRDRVGEQYF. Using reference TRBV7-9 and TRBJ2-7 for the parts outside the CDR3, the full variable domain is DTGVSQNPRHKITKRGQNVTFRCDPISEHNRLYWYRQTLGQGPEFLTYFQNEAQLEKSRLLSDRFSAERPKGSFSTLEIQRTEQGDSAMYLCASSRDRVGEQYFGPGTRLTVT.

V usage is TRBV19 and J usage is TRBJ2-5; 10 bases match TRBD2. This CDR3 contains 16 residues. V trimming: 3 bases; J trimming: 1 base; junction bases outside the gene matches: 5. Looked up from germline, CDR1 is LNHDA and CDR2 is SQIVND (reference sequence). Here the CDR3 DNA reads TGTGCCAGTAGTATGGGCCTAGCGGGGGTCCAAGAGACCCAGTACTTC. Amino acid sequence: CASSMGLAGVQETQYF.

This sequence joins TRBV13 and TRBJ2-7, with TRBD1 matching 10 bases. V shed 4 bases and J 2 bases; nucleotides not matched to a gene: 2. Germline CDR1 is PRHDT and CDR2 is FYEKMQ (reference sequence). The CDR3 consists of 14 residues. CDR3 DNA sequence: TGTGCCAGCAGCTGGGACAGGGGTGCCTACGAGCAGTACTTC. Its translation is CASSWDRGAYEQYF.

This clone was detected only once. The CDR3 DNA is TGCGCCAGCAGCTTTACTAGAGCTGCTAGCACAGATACGCAGTATTTT. Translated, it gives CASSFTRAASTDTQYF. The rearrangement links TRBV5-1 to TRBJ2-3, with a weak D call TRBD2 (5 bases). Between the trimmed V and J ends, which lost 2 bases and 0 bases, there was a span of 13 bases. The germline CDR1 and CDR2 sequences are SGHRS and YFSETQ. The CDR3 spans 16 residues.

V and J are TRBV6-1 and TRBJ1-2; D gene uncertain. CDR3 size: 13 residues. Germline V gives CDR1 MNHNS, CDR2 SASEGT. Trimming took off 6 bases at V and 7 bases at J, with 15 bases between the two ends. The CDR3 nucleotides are TGTGCCAGCAGCGCGACCGCGGATGGTGGCTACACCTTC. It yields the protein CASSATADGGYTF.